Given below is one TCR beta chain in context. What it binds is unknown. The entry originates in a study of T cells after yellow fever vaccination. The CDR3 extends over 15 amino acids. V shed 0 bases and J shed 4 bases, with 14 bases lying between them. Germline loops: CDR1 DFQATT, CDR2 SNEGSKA (reference sequence). Study-level findings and limits: Peaking faster, on day 5 versus 15, the secondary response was nonetheless weaker. Abundant bulk-population clonotypes could contaminate the FACS-sorted repertoires. Most clones from primary vaccination were detected again post-booster (roughly 96% CD4, about 88% CD8).

UMIs were added to TCR cDNA along with a universal primer site when it was made by 5'RACE template switching. TCRdb reanalysed the 5' RACE reads using MiXCR and keeps one entry per CDR3 protein. The sample yields hundreds of thousands of distinct CDR3 sequences, around a fifth seen once. The sequences come from PBMCs, collected around 3 weeks after the first yellow fever vaccination. The chain uses TRBV20-1 and TRBJ2-3; the D gene is possibly TRBD1 (5 bases). The sequence was collected from a man between 18 and 35 years old who received the YFV17D yellow fever vaccine. CDR3 amino acids: CSARDQRWGPDTQYF. CDR3 nucleotides: TGCAGTGCTAGAGATCAGAGATGGGGCCCAGATACGCAGTATTTT.